One T cell receptor (beta chain) is described in this entry. The T cells that were sequenced for TCR beta were CD8+ and CD4+ cells from blood. Reverse transcription used roughly 0.45 to 1 ug RNA and random hexamers. The TCR beta CDR3 was amplified by immunoSEQ multiplex PCR across 54 Vbeta, 13 Jbeta. TCRdb re-analysed the immunoSEQ multiplex PCR reads in MiXCR, keeping a single row per CDR3 protein. This sample yields 80,000 or so distinct CDR3 sequences, of which approximately 95% are seen a single time; roughly 0.5% belongs to the top ten. This entry comes from a study of CD8 T cells in Susac syndrome. As for the study in general: Among the Susac syndrome patients who underwent sequencing, about 6 had clinically active disease, while 8 or 9 of them were in remission. Patients with Susac syndrome, at blood draw, were therapy-naive, on corticosteroids, or on intravenous immunoglobulin alone.

Trimming took 5 bases from V and 5 from J, leaving 17 bases between them. The CDR3 spans 15 residues. The receptor was derived from a human donor with Susac syndrome. The chain carries TRBV12-3 or TRBV12-4 and TRBJ2-3; perhaps D is TRBD1 or TRBD2 (5 bases each). Sample: CD8+ T cells from PBMCs. The CDR3 DNA follows: TGTGCCAGCAGTCAACCGGGACGCCCTGAAGATACGCAGTATTTT. Translating gives CASSQPGRPEDTQYF.